This T cell receptor beta chain was obtained from a study of shared clonotypes between healthy human individuals. Produced via immunoSEQ multiplex PCR; TCRdb's table is partial and in-frame only. Among 2 million to 2.5 million clones, 80% to 95% were seen once, and the ten largest hold approximately 0.4%. V lost 5 bases and J lost 6, with 10 bases in between. Germline V CDR1 and CDR2: SGHTA, FQGNSA. This CDR3 comprises 13 residues. This TCR was recovered from a man aged 18 to 29 in good health. Some clones in this sample may be carry-over from other donors' samples. Sequencing was done on a sample of naive CD4+ T cells from PBMCs. The subset here: CD45RA+ positively selected. This chain links TRBV7-2 with TRBJ2-2; D call uncertain. The CDR3 DNA reads TGTGCCAGCAGCCCAACTCGGCCCGGGGAGCTGTTTTTT. As protein: CASSPTRPGELFF.